The 11 T cell receptor beta chains reported below all come from one sample, sequenced in a study of PD-L1 blockade in urothelial cancer. Libraries were prepared by immunoSEQ multiplex PCR; TCRdb keeps only in-frame clonotypes and omits some of them. This table has roughly 39,000 clones, around 89% appearing once. The specimen was PBMCs, collected around atezolizumab (anti-PD-L1) treatment. Source of these receptors: a man in his sixties with urothelial cancer.

V is TRBV11-2 and J is TRBJ1-5; 11 bases line up with TRBD1. The V gene's germline CDR1 is SGHAT and CDR2 FQNNGV. This CDR3 contains 17 residues. With V trimmed by 4 bases and J by 7 bases, 12 bases remained unmatched. DNA for the CDR3: TGTGCCAGCAGCTCTACCCCCGGGACAGGGGGAAGGCAGCCCCAGCATTTT. It translates to CASSSTPGTGGRQPQHF.

For this clone: At one end, the junction sequence differs from germline, possibly due to a read error. The rearrangement joins TRBV5-4 to TRBJ2-7, with D perhaps matching TRBD2 (6 bases). The CDR3 is made up of 12 amino acids. Germline CDR1 and CDR2: SGHNT and YYREEE (reference sequence). The CDR3 region has the DNA TGTGCCAGCAACTTGGAGGGGTACGAGCAGTACTTC. This codes for CASNLEGYEQYF. Combining the CDR3 with reference TRBV5-4 and TRBJ2-7 gives the whole variable domain ETGVTQSPTHLIKTRGQQVTLRCSSQSGHNTVSWYQQALGQGPQFIFQYYREEENGRGNFPPRFSGLQFPNYSSELNVNALELDDSALYLCASNLEGYEQYFGPGTRLTVT.

The chain links TRBV5-1 to TRBJ2-1, with D perhaps TRBD2 (6 bases). Trimming shortened V by 0 bases and J by 8 bases, and 18 bases separated the two germline ends. Per the germline V gene, CDR1 is SGHRS and CDR2 is YFSETQ. The CDR3 length is 16 residues. Written as DNA, the CDR3 is TGCGCCAGCAGCTTGGAAGGGCCGGGCCGGGGGTATGAGCAGTTCTTC. Residues: CASSLEGPGRGYEQFF.

The rearrangement links TRBV5-1 to TRBJ2-3; TRBD2 agrees at 14 bases. Trimming at V came to 4 bases and at J to 1 base, leaving 8 bases not matched to a gene. There are 18 residues in the CDR3. CDR1 and CDR2 (germline): SGHRS, YFSETQ. The CDR3 bases are TGCGCCAGCAGCACGGGACTAGCGGGGGCGCCGGGCACAGATACGCAGTATTTT. It encodes CASSTGLAGAPGTDTQYF.

This chain uses TRBV9 with TRBJ2-2, with 7 bases identical to TRBD1. Germline V CDR1 and CDR2: SGDLS, YYNGEE. V gave up 3 bases and J gave up 0 bases; unmatched junction bases: 8. This CDR3 is built from 17 residues. In DNA form, the CDR3 reads TGTGCCAGCAGCGCGACAGGGCCATCTACGAACACCGGGGAGCTGTTTTTT. Its translation: CASSATGPSTNTGELFF. Full variable domain (remainder filled in from reference TRBV9 and TRBJ2-2): DSGVTQTPKHLITATGQRVTLRCSPRSGDLSVYWYQQSLDQGLQFLIQYYNGEERAKGNILERFSAQQFPDLHSELNLSSLELGDSALYFCASSATGPSTNTGELFFGEGSRLTVL.

V and J are TRBV5-1 and TRBJ2-3; 8 positions agree with TRBD2. The CDR3 is made up of 16 amino acids. Losses at the gene ends were 0 bases for V and 2 bases for J; bases not matched to a gene: 5. Germline V gives CDR1 SGHRS, CDR2 YFSETQ. In DNA, the CDR3 is TGCGCCAGCAGCTTGGTTGCGGGGGGACCCACAGATACGCAGTATTTT. As protein: CASSLVAGGPTDTQYF.

This clone has a handful of counts. The same CDR3 also results from other DNA sequences found in this sample. V and J are TRBV5-1 and TRBJ2-7; 8 bases are a match to TRBD1. Losses at the gene ends were 5 bases for V and 2 bases for J; bases not matched to a gene: 3. The germline V gene has CDR1 SGHRS and CDR2 YFSETQ. The CDR3 totals 13 residues. Here the CDR3 DNA reads TGCGCCAGCAGTCTGGACAGGGCCTACGAGCAGTACTTC. This translates into CASSLDRAYEQYF.

V gene TRBV2 combines with J gene TRBJ2-7, with 12 bases lining up with TRBD2. Germline V lookup: CDR1 SNHLY, CDR2 FYNNEI. V dropped 4 bases and J dropped 3; count of bases not matched to a gene: 7. The length of the CDR3 is 16 residues. CDR3 nucleotide sequence: TGTGCCAGCAGTGCCGACGGACTAGCGGGGAGCTACGAGCAGTACTTC. This encodes CASSADGLAGSYEQYF.

The sample holds a few counts of this clone. The CDR3 nucleotides read TGTGCCAGCAGCGTTACAGGGGGCAGTAATGAAAAACTGTTTTTT. Protein sequence: CASSVTGGSNEKLFF. The rearrangement links TRBV9 to TRBJ1-4; 9 nucleotides align to TRBD1. Germline V gives CDR1 SGDLS, CDR2 YYNGEE. The CDR3 runs to 15 residues. Unmatched junction bases numbered 3, after V lost 2 bases and J lost 4 bases.

Note on this clone: The same CDR3 also results from other DNA sequences found in this sample. DNA of the CDR3: TGTGCCAGCAGCTCCTCCTCCTACGAGCAGTACTTC. It is translated as CASSSSSYEQYF. The J gene is TRBJ2-7, the V gene TRBV5-6; D unresolved. The germline gives CDR1 SGHDT, CDR2 YYEEEE. The CDR3 has 12 residues. Trimming stripped 3 bases from V and 0 bases from J, with 4 bases between.

The chain has TRBV2 and TRBJ1-2, with unresolved D. Germline values: CDR1 SNHLY, CDR2 FYNNEI. V lost 6 bases and J 3 bases, leaving 11 bases between the germline ends. CDR3 size: 13 residues. The CDR3 is CASSAGIHYGYTF. The CDR3 coding sequence is TGTGCCAGCAGCGCCGGGATACACTATGGCTACACCTTC.